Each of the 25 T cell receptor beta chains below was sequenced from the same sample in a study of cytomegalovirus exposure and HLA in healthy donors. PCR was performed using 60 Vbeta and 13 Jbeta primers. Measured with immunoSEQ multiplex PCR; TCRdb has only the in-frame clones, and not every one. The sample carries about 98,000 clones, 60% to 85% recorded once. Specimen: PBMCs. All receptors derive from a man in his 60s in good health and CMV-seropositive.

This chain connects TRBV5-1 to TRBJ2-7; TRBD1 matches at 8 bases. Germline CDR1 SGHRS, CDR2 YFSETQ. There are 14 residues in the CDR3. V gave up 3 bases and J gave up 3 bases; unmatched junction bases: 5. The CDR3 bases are TGCGCCAGCAGCTGGCGACAGGGGAACTACGAGCAGTACTTC. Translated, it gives CASSWRQGNYEQYF.

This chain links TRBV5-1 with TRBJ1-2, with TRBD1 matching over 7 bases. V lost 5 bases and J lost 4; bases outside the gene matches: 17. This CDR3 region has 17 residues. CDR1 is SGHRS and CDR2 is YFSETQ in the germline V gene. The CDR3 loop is CASRDEGRQGFGYGYTF. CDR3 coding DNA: TGCGCCAGCAGGGATGAGGGTCGACAGGGCTTCGGCTATGGCTACACCTTC.

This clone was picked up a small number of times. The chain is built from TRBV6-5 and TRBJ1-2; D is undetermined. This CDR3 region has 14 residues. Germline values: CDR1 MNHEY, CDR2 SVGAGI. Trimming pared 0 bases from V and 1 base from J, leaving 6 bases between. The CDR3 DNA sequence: TGTGCCAGCAGTTACTCTTCCGTTAACTATGGCTACACCTTC. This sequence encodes CASSYSSVNYGYTF.

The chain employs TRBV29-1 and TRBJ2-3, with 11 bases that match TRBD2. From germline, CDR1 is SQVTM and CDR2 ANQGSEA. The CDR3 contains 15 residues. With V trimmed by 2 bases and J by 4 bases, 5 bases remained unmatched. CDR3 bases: TGCAGCGTTGAAAGAACTAGCGGGGGCTCAGATACGCAGTATTTT. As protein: CSVERTSGGSDTQYF.

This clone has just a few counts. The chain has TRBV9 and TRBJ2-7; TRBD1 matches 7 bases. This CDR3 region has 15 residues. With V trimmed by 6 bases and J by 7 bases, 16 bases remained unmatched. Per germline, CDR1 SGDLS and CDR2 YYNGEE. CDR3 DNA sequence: TGTGCCAGCACCCCAGACAGGGATTGGTTAGGGGAGCAGTACTTC. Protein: CASTPDRDWLGEQYF. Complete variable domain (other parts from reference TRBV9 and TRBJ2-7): DSGVTQTPKHLITATGQRVTLRCSPRSGDLSVYWYQQSLDQGLQFLIQYYNGEERAKGNILERFSAQQFPDLHSELNLSSLELGDSALYFCASTPDRDWLGEQYFGPGTRLTVT.

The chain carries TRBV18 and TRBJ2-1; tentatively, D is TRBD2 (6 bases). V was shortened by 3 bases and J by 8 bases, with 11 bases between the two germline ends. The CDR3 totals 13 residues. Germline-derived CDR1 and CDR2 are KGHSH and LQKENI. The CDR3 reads CASSPKIADEQFF. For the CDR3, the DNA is TGTGCCAGCTCACCGAAAATAGCGGATGAGCAGTTCTTC.

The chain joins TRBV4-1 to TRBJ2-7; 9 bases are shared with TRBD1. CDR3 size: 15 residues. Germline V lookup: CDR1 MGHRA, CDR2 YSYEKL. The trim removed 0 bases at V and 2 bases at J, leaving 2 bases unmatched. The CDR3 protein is CASSQDRDRAYEQYF. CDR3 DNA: TGCGCCAGCAGCCAAGACCGGGACAGGGCCTACGAGCAGTACTTC.

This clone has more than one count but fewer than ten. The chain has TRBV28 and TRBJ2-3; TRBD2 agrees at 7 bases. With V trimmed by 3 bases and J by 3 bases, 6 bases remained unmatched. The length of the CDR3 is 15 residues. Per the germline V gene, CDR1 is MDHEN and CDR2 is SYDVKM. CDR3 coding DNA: TGTGCCAGCAGTTTGGGAGGGGTTGGGACAGATACGCAGTATTTT. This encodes CASSLGGVGTDTQYF.

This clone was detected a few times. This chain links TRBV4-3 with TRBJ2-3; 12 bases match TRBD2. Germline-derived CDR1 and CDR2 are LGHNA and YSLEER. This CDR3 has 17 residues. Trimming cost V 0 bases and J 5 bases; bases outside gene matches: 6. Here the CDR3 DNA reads TGCGCCAGCAGCCAAGAAGCTAGCGGGGGGGCTAGAGATACGCAGTATTTT. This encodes CASSQEASGGARDTQYF.

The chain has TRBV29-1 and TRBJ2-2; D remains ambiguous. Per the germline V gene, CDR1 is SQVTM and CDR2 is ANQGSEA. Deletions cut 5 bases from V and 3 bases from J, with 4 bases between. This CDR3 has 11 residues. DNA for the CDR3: TGCAGCGTTCGGGACACCGGGGAGCTGTTTTTT. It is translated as CSVRDTGELFF.

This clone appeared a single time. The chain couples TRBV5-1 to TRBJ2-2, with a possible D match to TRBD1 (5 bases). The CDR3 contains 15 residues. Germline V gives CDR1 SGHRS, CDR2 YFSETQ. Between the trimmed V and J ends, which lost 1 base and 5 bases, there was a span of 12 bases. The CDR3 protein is CASSLWAGQTGELFF. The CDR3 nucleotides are TGCGCCAGCAGCTTGTGGGCAGGGCAAACCGGGGAGCTGTTTTTT. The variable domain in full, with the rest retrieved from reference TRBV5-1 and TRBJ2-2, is KAGVTQTPRYLIKTRGQQVTLSCSPISGHRSVSWYQQTPGQGLQFLFEYFSETQRNKGNFPGRFSGRQFSNSRSEMNVSTLELGDSALYLCASSLWAGQTGELFFGEGSRLTVL.

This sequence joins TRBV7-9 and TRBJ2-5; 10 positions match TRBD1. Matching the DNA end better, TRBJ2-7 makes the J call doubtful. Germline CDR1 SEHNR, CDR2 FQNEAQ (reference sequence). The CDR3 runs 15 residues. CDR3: CASSLRTGGSYEQYF. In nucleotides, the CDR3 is TGTGCCAGCAGCTTAAGGACAGGGGGCTCCTACGAGCAGTACTTC.

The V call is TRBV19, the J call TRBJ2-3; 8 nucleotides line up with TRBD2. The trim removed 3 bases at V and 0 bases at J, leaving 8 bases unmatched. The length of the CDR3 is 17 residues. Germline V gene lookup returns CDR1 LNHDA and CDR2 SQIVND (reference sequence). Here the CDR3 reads CASSMKKGGGSTDTQYF. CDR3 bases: TGTGCCAGTAGTATGAAGAAGGGCGGGGGGAGCACAGATACGCAGTATTTT.

CDR3 nucleotide sequence: TGTGCCAGCAGTTACCAGGGATACAATGAGCAGTTCTTC. This gives the protein CASSYQGYNEQFF. V is TRBV6-5 and J is TRBJ2-1, with D possibly being TRBD1 (5 bases). Germline V gene lookup returns CDR1 MNHEY and CDR2 SVGAGI. This CDR3 has 13 amino acids. Trimming took 2 bases from V and 4 from J, leaving 6 bases between them.

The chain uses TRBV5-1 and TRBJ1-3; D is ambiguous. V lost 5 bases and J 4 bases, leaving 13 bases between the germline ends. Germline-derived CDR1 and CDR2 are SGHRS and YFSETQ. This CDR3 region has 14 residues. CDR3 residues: CASREGTVGNTIYF. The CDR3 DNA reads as TGCGCCAGCAGAGAGGGTACTGTCGGAAACACCATATATTTT.

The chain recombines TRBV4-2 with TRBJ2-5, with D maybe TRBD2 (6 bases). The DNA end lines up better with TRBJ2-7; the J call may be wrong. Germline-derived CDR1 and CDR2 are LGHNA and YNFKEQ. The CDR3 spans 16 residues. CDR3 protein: CASSQESGLSSYEQYF. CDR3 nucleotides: TGTGCCAGCAGCCAAGAGTCGGGACTGAGCTCCTACGAGCAGTACTTC.

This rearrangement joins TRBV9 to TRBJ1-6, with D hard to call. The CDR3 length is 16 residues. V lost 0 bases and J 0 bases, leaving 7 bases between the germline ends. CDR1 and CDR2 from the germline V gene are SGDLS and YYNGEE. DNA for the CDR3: TGTGCCAGCAGCGTAGGTTCTAACTCCTATAATTCACCCCTCCACTTT. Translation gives CASSVGSNSYNSPLHF.

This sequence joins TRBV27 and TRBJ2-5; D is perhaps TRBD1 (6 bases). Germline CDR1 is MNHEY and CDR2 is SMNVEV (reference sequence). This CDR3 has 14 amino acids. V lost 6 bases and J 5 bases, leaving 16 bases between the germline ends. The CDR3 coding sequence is TGTGCCAGCAGCCCCCTCGGACAGCCGGAGACCCAGTACTTC. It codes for CASSPLGQPETQYF.

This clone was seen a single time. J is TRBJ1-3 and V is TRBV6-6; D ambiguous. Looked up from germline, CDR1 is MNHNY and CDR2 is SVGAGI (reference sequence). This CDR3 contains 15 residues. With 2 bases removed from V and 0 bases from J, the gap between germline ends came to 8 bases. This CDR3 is CASSYPRLSGNTIYF. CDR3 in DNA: TGTGCCAGCAGTTACCCCAGACTCTCTGGAAACACCATATATTTT.

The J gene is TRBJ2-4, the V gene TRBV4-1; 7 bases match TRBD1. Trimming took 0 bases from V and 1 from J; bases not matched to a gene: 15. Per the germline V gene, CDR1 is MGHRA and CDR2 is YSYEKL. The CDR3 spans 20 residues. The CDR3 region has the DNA TGCGCCAGCAGCCAAGATCCTAGTGCTAAGGGACAGTCCGCCAAAAACATTCAGTACTTC. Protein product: CASSQDPSAKGQSAKNIQYF.

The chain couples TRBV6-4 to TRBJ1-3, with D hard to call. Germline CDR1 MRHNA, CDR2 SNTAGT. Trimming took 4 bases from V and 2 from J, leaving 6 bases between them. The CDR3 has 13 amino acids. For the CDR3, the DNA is TGTGCCAGCAGTGTAGAGGCTGGAAACACCATATATTTT. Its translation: CASSVEAGNTIYF.

The CDR3 DNA reads as TGTGCCAGCAGCTTTGGCTGGAACACTGAAGCTTTCTTT. This codes for CASSFGWNTEAFF. This chain joins TRBV5-8 and TRBJ1-1; D is unresolved. CDR1 and CDR2 (germline): SGHTS, YDEGEE. The CDR3 length is 13 residues. V lost 2 bases, J lost 1 base, and 6 bases lay in between.

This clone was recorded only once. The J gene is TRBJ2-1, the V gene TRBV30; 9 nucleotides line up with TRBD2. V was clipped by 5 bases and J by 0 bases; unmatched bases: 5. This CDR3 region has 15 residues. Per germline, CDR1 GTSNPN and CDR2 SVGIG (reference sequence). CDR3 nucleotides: TGTGCCTGGGGTAATAGCGGGAGCTCCTACAATGAGCAGTTCTTC. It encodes CAWGNSGSSYNEQFF.

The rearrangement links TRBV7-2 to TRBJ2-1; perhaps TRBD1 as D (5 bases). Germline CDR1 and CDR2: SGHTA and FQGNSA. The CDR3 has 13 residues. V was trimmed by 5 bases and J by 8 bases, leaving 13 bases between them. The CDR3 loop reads CASSARQSHEQFF. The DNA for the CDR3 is TGTGCCAGCAGCGCCCGACAGTCACATGAGCAGTTCTTC. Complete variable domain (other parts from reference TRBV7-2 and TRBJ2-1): GAGVSQSPSNKVTEKGKDVELRCDPISGHTALYWYRQSLGQGLEFLIYFQGNSAPDKSGLPSDRFSAERTGGSVSTLTIQRTQQEDSAVYLCASSARQSHEQFFGPGTRLTVL.

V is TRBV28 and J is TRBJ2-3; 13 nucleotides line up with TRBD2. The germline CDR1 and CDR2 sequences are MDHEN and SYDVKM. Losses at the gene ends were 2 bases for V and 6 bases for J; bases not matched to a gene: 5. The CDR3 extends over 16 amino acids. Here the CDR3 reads CASSLGTSGDRDTQYF. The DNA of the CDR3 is TGTGCCAGCAGTTTAGGGACTAGCGGGGACAGGGATACGCAGTATTTT. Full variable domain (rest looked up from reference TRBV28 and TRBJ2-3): DVKVTQSSRYLVKRTGEKVFLECVQDMDHENMFWYRQDPGLGLRLIYFSYDVKMKEKGDIPEGYSVSREKKERFSLILESASTNQTSMYLCASSLGTSGDRDTQYFGPGTRLTVL.